Given below is one T cell receptor (beta chain) in context. What it binds is unknown. It was with 60 Vbeta and 13 Jbeta primers that the PCR ran. Some clones are missing from TCRdb's copy, which holds only in-frame ones; the method was immunoSEQ multiplex PCR. The sample includes over 150,000 clones, approximately 83% of them seen just once. These data belong to a study of cytomegalovirus exposure and HLA in healthy donors. For the study at large: One earlier analysis, a look at some 180 million T cells, found some 120 million unique TCR beta sequences.

From germline, CDR1 is SGHTA and CDR2 FQGNSA. Deletions cut 0 bases from V and 4 bases from J, with 12 bases between. The CDR3 runs 15 residues. Study-wide points: Later analysis found that TCR beta chains associated with HLA were more clonally expanded than other, equally common chains.

This TCR derives from a boy aged 2 to 10 in good health and CMV-seronegative. Source material: PBMCs. The chain couples TRBV7-2 to TRBJ1-2; D is ambiguous. The CDR3 DNA follows: TGTGCCAGCAGCTTAGCCCCGGCATCAGGCTATGGCTACACCTTC. This codes for CASSLAPASGYGYTF. The complete variable domain, with remaining parts taken from reference TRBV7-2 and TRBJ1-2, reads GAGVSQSPSNKVTEKGKDVELRCDPISGHTALYWYRQSLGQGLEFLIYFQGNSAPDKSGLPSDRFSAERTGGSVSTLTIQRTQQEDSAVYLCASSLAPASGYGYTFGSGTRLTVV.